Described below is a single T cell receptor (beta chain) sequence and its context. What this receptor recognizes is not known. No much larger clone is present one base from it, and per-base qualities are unavailable. Library preparation was by multiplex PCR. The instrument given in TCRdb is Illumina HiSeq 4000. To build TCR beta libraries, CDR3 regions were amplified by Arm-PCR using iRepertoire HTBI primers. Before sequencing, the PCR products underwent gel purification. Processing in the source paper ran as follows. Gene usage analysis of CDR3 amino acid clonotypes used the roughly 62 TRBV and about 15 TRBJ segments found across samples. COPE and FqMerger were used to merge filtered high-quality paired reads into contigs. BLAST was used to align contigs to IMGT TRBV, TRBD and TRBJ reference genes, and CDR3 was defined according to IMGT. Clonotypes above 0.1% frequency were classified as highly expanded clones. Repertoire diversity was measured by Shannon entropy, and V-J evenness by the Gini coefficient. Public clonotypes were defined as clonotypes shared by more than one individual. TCRdb reran the public reads through fastp at Q25 and MiXCR, keeping productive beta chains. Rows with a matching CDR3 protein are joined into one entry that keeps the most common DNA and genes. None of the V and J calls come from the authors' own analysis; TCRdb made them. Across this sample there are about 290,000 distinct CDR3 sequences, with 20% to 25% seen only once. 56% of the sample rests with the top ten.

These data come from a study of regulatory T cells in long-lasting Graves disease (dated by TCRdb to 2020 to 2023). Looking at the study overall: Persistent Graves' disease was defined as persistently positive TSH receptor autoantibodies together with antithyroid drug treatment for over 5 years. In the clinical cohort, patients with persistent Graves' disease had used antithyroid drugs for an average of about 10.3 years. The study was registered as a clinical trial and conducted in China. A total of 33 samples underwent TCR sequencing, from about 13 patients with persistent Graves' disease and approximately 20 patients with newly diagnosed Graves' disease. This study used TCR sequencing and RNA sequencing of peripheral blood to compare persistent Graves' disease patients against newly diagnosed Graves' disease patients. Study-level results and caveats: Persistent patients shared more public clonotypes among themselves (around 2,500) than newly diagnosed patients did (approximately 870). Only peripheral blood was studied, because thyroid tissue, the primary lesion, was inaccessible. Lower TCR Shannon entropy and fewer highly expanded clones were observed in persistent Graves' disease patients than in newly diagnosed patients, which suggested clonal expansion. The small sample size was acknowledged by the authors as a limitation that may reduce accuracy. Sequencing and analysis were limited to the TCR beta chain. Preferential use of TRBV28, TRBJ1-2 and TRBJ2-5 was observed in persistent disease, whereas TRBV20-1 and TRBJ2-1 were favored in newly diagnosed disease.

Via the germline V gene (reference sequence), CDR1 is MNHEY and CDR2 SMNVEV. The CDR3 has 12 amino acids, counting the end cysteine and phenylalanine. Of all the DNA, just the CDR3 is kept, 36 bases in frame from base 1. Trimming removed 5 bases from V and 7 bases from J, leaving 11 bases between the germline ends. Explained via the paper, the time point label denotes: persistent/refractory GD, antithyroid drugs over 5 years with positive TRAb. For both TCR sequencing and RNA sequencing, RNA was extracted from PBMCs in TRIzol. The diagnosis of Graves' disease was made according to American Thyroid Association guidelines. Patients for the study were recruited at an endocrinology department in Xi'an, China. From each patient, approximately 10 milliliters of peripheral blood was collected into an EDTA anticoagulant tube. PBMCs were isolated by Ficoll Paque Plus density gradient separation without further T cell sorting. RNA quality was checked with an Agilent 2100 Bioanalyzer and agarose gel, and concentration with a NanoDrop 2000.

The clonotype comes from a female donor with Graves disease. This receptor chain uses TRBV27 and TRBJ2-5; there is no confident call for the D gene. The material was peripheral blood mononuclear cells (PBMCs), obtained when the disease was refractory, from a patient treated with antithyroid drugs. At the DNA level, the sequence is TGTGCCAGCAGTGAGGTGGGAAGGACCCAGTACTTC. Its coded protein is CASSEVGRTQYF.